The entry below gives a single T cell receptor (beta chain) sequence along with its context. No antigen is known for it. These data belong to a study of monozygotic twins with inflammatory bowel disease. Reanalyzing the 5' RACE reads, TCRdb keeps one entry per CDR3 protein, without DNA. This specimen shows over 120,000 distinct CDR3 sequences; the ten leading clones hold approximately 1.2%. General study points: Support for any single strong IBD-associated signal or clonotype was not found. The inverse Simpson measure of TCRbeta diversity was lower in IBD patients than in healthy co-twins.

This sequence was found in a human donor with ulcerative colitis or Crohn's disease, or a healthy co-twin of an affected twin (not recorded which). The sample was blood.

This chain's CDR3 is CASSSRTSGRAGTFLSSYNEQFF. This sequence joins TRBV28 and TRBJ2-1; lacking DNA, the TRBD2 call made by TCRdb goes unchecked. Looked up from germline, CDR1 is MDHEN and CDR2 is SYDVKM. The CDR3 length is 23 residues.